The 26 T cell receptor beta chains below were found in one sample sequenced in a study of early T cells in non-severe SARS-CoV-2 infection. TCRdb itself ran the 5' RACE reads through MiXCR, one entry per CDR3 protein. Of 95,000 to 120,000 distinct CDR3 sequences listed, around 10% were seen once; the top ten hold 2.5% to 4%. Sequencing was carried out using whole blood. The receptor set was obtained from an adult who was a healthcare worker with PCR-confirmed SARS-CoV-2 infection or an uninfected control (not recorded which).

This clonotype came up a few times. The genes are TRBV20-1 and TRBJ1-1; D remains unclear. Germline CDR1 reads DFQATT; CDR2 reads SNEGSKA (reference sequence). Trimming removed 0 bases from V and 1 base from J, with 9 bases in between. The CDR3 is made up of 14 amino acids. The CDR3 DNA sequence: TGCAGTGCTAGAGATTTTAGTGGGAACACTGAAGCTTTCTTT. Translating gives CSARDFSGNTEAFF.

The chain joins TRBV7-8 to TRBJ2-3; D might be TRBD1 (5 bases). CDR3 length: 17 amino acids. Trimming shortened V by 2 bases and J by 7 bases, and 22 bases separated the two germline ends. CDR1 and CDR2 from the germline V gene are SGHVS and FQNEAQ. CDR3 sequence: CASSLSPPKQGGNTQYF. As DNA, the CDR3 is TGTGCCAGCAGCTTATCACCACCAAAGCAGGGTGGGAATACGCAGTATTTT.

This clonotype was recorded many times. At one of its ends the junction is not consistent with the germline gene, which may arise from a read error. This rearrangement joins TRBV5-5 to TRBJ1-1; D ambiguous. The CDR3 totals 13 residues. Germline V gene sequence: CDR1 SGHKS, CDR2 YYEKEE (reference sequence). Here the CDR3 reads CASSRQLKTEAFF. The CDR3 DNA reads TGTGCCAGCAGTAGACAACTGAAGACTGAAGCTTTCTTT.

This clonotype was observed a few times. The V gene is TRBV20-1, the J gene TRBJ2-1; 7 positions match TRBD2. Germline CDR1 DFQATT, CDR2 SNEGSKA (reference sequence). The trim removed 1 base at V and 3 bases at J, leaving 6 bases unmatched. The CDR3 is 15 amino acids. CDR3 amino acids: CSARVGGRNYNEQFF. As DNA, the CDR3 is TGCAGTGCTAGAGTTGGCGGGAGAAACTACAATGAGCAGTTCTTC.

This clonotype has just a few counts. V and J are TRBV14 and TRBJ1-1; D not resolved. V dropped 4 bases and J dropped 5 bases, with 14 bases sitting between them. The CDR3 is made up of 14 amino acids. Germline V gene data show CDR1 as SGHDN and CDR2 as FVKESK. The CDR3 DNA reads TGTGCCAGCAGCCCCACGAGGACGGCAACTGAAGCTTTCTTT. Amino acids: CASSPTRTATEAFF.

This clonotype was picked up many times. The rearrangement joins TRBV3-1 to TRBJ2-1; D unclear. V lost 3 bases and J lost 0, with 6 bases in between. The CDR3 sequence is 14 residues long. Germline V lookup: CDR1 LGHDT, CDR2 YNNKEL (reference sequence). The CDR3 DNA reads as TGTGCCAGCAGCCACCCGAGCTCCTACAATGAGCAGTTCTTC. It codes for CASSHPSSYNEQFF.

This clonotype was detected only a few times. The chain uses TRBV21-1 and TRBJ2-7; the table's D call, TRBD1, has no DNA check behind it. TRBV21-1 is a documented pseudogene. The CDR3 totals 16 residues. This CDR3 is CASSTLGTMEAYEQYF. The CDR3 DNA is TGTGCCAGCAGCACCCTTGGGACAATGGAGGCCTACGAGCAGTACTTC.

This clonotype was observed a few times. V is TRBV7-9 and J is TRBJ2-2; TRBD2 might be the D (5 bases). The V end was cut by 3 bases, the J end by 5 bases, with 13 bases between. This CDR3 comprises 15 residues. In germline, CDR1 is SEHNR, CDR2 FQNEAQ (reference sequence). This chain's CDR3 is CASSLSGLSTGELFF. As DNA, the CDR3 is TGTGCCAGCAGCTTGAGCGGACTCTCTACCGGGGAGCTGTTTTTT.

This clonotype was seen more than once but under ten times. The CDR3: CASSPPAGLGTEAFF. The CDR3 region has the DNA TGTGCCAGCAGTCCCCCGGCGGGGCTGGGCACTGAAGCTTTCTTT. The chain combines TRBV28 with TRBJ1-1; D perhaps matches TRBD1 (5 bases). The CDR3 is 15 amino acids. The V end lost 5 bases, the J end lost 4 bases, and 17 bases lay between the germline ends. CDR1 is MDHEN and CDR2 is SYDVKM in the germline V gene. The complete variable domain, with remaining parts taken from reference TRBV28 and TRBJ1-1, reads DVKVTQSSRYLVKRTGEKVFLECVQDMDHENMFWYRQDPGLGLRLIYFSYDVKMKEKGDIPEGYSVSREKKERFSLILESASTNQTSMYLCASSPPAGLGTEAFFGQGTRLTVV.

This clonotype occurred many times. The V gene is TRBV24-1, the J gene TRBJ2-1, with D possibly matching TRBD2 (7 bases). This CDR3 spans 16 amino acids. Trimming removed 3 bases at V and 3 bases at J, with 14 bases between. From germline, CDR1 is KGHDR and CDR2 SFDVKD. CDR3: CATSDGGRGGYNEQFF. CDR3 in DNA: TGTGCCACCAGTGATGGCGGGAGAGGGGGCTACAATGAGCAGTTCTTC.

This clonotype was observed a handful of times. The chain combines TRBV10-3 with TRBJ1-2; 7 nucleotides line up with TRBD1. Unmatched junction bases numbered 10, after V lost 7 bases and J lost 8 bases. The CDR3 is made up of 13 amino acids. CDR1 and CDR2 from the germline V gene are ENHRY and SYGVKD. CDR3 region: CAITYRGGDGYTF. The CDR3 DNA sequence: TGTGCCATCACCTACAGGGGAGGCGACGGCTACACCTTC.

The CDR3 DNA sequence: TGTGCCAGCATGCTTGAGAAGTCGGACTATGGCTACACCTTC. Protein product: CASMLEKSDYGYTF. The V and J genes are TRBV7-9 and TRBJ1-2; D is undetermined. CDR1 is SEHNR and CDR2 is FQNEAQ in the germline V gene (reference sequence). The ends were cut back, 7 bases at V and 3 bases at J, with 15 bases in the middle. CDR3 size: 14 residues.

This clonotype was counted ten times or more. CDR3 sequence reads: CASSSRGLAGREQYF. CDR3 DNA: TGTGCCAGCAGTTCGCGGGGACTAGCGGGGCGGGAGCAGTACTTC. V gene TRBV12-3 or TRBV12-4 combines with J gene TRBJ2-7; 13 bases agree with TRBD2. Trimming cost V 4 bases and J 7 bases; bases outside gene matches: 7. This CDR3 spans 15 amino acids.

The chain recombines TRBV5-1 with TRBJ1-1, with a possible D match to TRBD1 (5 bases). V dropped 4 bases and J dropped 1 base, with 11 bases sitting between them. Per the germline V gene, CDR1 is SGHRS and CDR2 is YFSETQ. This CDR3 is built from 14 residues. CDR3 sequence (DNA): TGCGCCAGCAGCCTACAGGTGGGGAACACTGAAGCTTTCTTT. This encodes CASSLQVGNTEAFF.

The chain couples TRBV20-1 to TRBJ1-1, with 9 bases aligning to TRBD1. Germline V gene lookup returns CDR1 DFQATT and CDR2 SNEGSKA (reference sequence). The CDR3 runs 13 residues. With V trimmed by 6 bases and J by 3 bases, 5 bases remained unmatched. The CDR3 sequence: CSANRGPDTEAFF. DNA of the CDR3: TGCAGTGCAAACAGGGGGCCCGACACTGAAGCTTTCTTT.

In its sample, this clonotype was seen a few times. The chain joins TRBV6-2 or TRBV6-3 to TRBJ2-7; D unresolved. The V gene lost 2 bases and the J gene lost 8 bases, with 16 bases spanning the gap. Germline V gene data show CDR1 as MNHEY and CDR2 as SVGEGT. The CDR3 is 14 amino acids. CDR3 sequence reads: CASSYGSGPYQQYF. In nucleotides, the CDR3 is TGTGCCAGCAGTTACGGGTCTGGTCCCTATCAGCAGTACTTC.

The chain recombines TRBV20-1 with TRBJ1-5, with TRBD1 as a possible D gene (6 bases). Trimming shortened V by 6 bases and J by 2 bases, and 14 bases separated the two germline ends. The germline V gene has CDR1 DFQATT and CDR2 SNEGSKA (reference sequence). This CDR3 is 14 amino acids long. CDR3 nucleotide sequence: TGCAGTGCAAGGGGGAACGGGGGCAATCAGCCCCAGCATTTT. Its protein product is CSARGNGGNQPQHF.

This clonotype came up many times. V gene TRBV24-1 combines with J gene TRBJ2-5, with a possible D match to TRBD2 (6 bases). Trimming took off 5 bases at V and 5 bases at J, with 14 bases between the two ends. CDR3 length: 14 amino acids. The germline V gene has CDR1 KGHDR and CDR2 SFDVKD. CDR3 residues: CATSGGGPLETQYF. The CDR3 DNA is TGTGCCACCAGTGGAGGAGGGCCCCTCGAGACCCAGTACTTC.

This clonotype was counted at least ten times. The chain recombines TRBV19 with TRBJ2-1; D remains unclear. Trimming took 0 bases from V and 5 from J, leaving 23 bases between them. CDR3 length: 19 amino acids. Germline CDR1 reads LNHDA; CDR2 reads SQIVND (reference sequence). CDR3 nucleotides: TGTGCCAGTAGTATAGATGTGCCTCTTCAAGGGCGACCCGACAATGAGCAGTTCTTC. This translates into CASSIDVPLQGRPDNEQFF.

This sequence joins TRBV11-1 and TRBJ2-1; 12 nucleotides agree with TRBD2. The CDR3 runs to 17 residues. After removal of 5 bases from V and 3 bases from J, the junction contained 8 bases not matched to a gene. The germline CDR1 and CDR2 sequences are SGHAT and FQDESV (reference sequence). CDR3 bases: TGTGCCAGCAGCGAGGCACTAGCGGGAGGTCACTACAATGAGCAGTTCTTC. As protein: CASSEALAGGHYNEQFF.

The V call is TRBV29-1, the J call TRBJ1-2; maybe TRBD1 (5 bases). Germline V CDR1 and CDR2: SQVTM, ANQGSEA. This CDR3 is 11 amino acids long. V shed 7 bases and J shed 8 bases, with 14 bases lying between them. The chain's CDR3 is CSGLQADGYTF. The CDR3, as DNA: TGCAGCGGTTTACAGGCGGACGGCTACACCTTC.

This clonotype was observed a few times. The chain links TRBV27 to TRBJ1-5, with TRBD1 as a possible D gene (5 bases). Between the trimmed V and J ends, which lost 5 bases and 2 bases, there was a span of 13 bases. The CDR3 runs 15 residues. Germline CDR1 reads MNHEY; CDR2 reads SMNVEV (reference sequence). The DNA of the CDR3 is TGTGCCAGCAGTCCGACCGGGGGGGGCAATCAGCCCCAGCATTTT. This encodes CASSPTGGGNQPQHF.

In the case of this clonotype: An end of the junction does not agree with germline; a read error may underlie this. DNA for the CDR3: TGTGCCAGCTCACCATCCGGGGGGCTGTTTTTT. Translating gives CASSPSGGLFF. The J gene is TRBJ2-2, the V gene TRBV18; a weak D match, TRBD2 (6 bases). Germline V gene data show CDR1 as KGHSH and CDR2 as LQKENI. The CDR3 has 11 residues.

This clonotype was detected many times. This rearrangement joins TRBV12-3 or TRBV12-4 to TRBJ1-2; D remains ambiguous. CDR3 length equals 12 residues. The V gene lost 6 bases and the J gene lost 8 bases, with 13 bases spanning the gap. For the CDR3, the DNA is TGTGCCAGCAGCCCTGGCCCCGGAGGCTACACCTTC. It specifies CASSPGPGGYTF.

On this clonotype: A much larger clone sits a single nucleotide away, making a read error possible. This chain joins TRBV7-3 and TRBJ2-7; D is perhaps TRBD1 or TRBD2 (6 bases each). This CDR3 has 14 residues. Germline values: CDR1 SGHTA, CDR2 FQGTGA. The CDR3 nucleotides are TGTGTCAGCAGCTTAATAGGGGGGTCCCACGAGCAGTACTTC. Its translation is CVSSLIGGSHEQYF.

This clonotype was picked up many times. CDR3 region: CASAPISSGVSPPYNEQFF. In DNA, the CDR3 is TGTGCCAGCGCCCCTATATCTAGCGGGGTTTCTCCACCTTACAATGAGCAGTTCTTC. The V gene is TRBV6-2 or TRBV6-3, the J gene TRBJ2-1; 9 nucleotides agree with TRBD2. The junction had 21 bases not matched to a gene; V was cut back by 8 bases and J by 4 bases. The CDR3 is 19 amino acids. CDR1 is MNHEY and CDR2 is SVGEGT in the germline V gene.